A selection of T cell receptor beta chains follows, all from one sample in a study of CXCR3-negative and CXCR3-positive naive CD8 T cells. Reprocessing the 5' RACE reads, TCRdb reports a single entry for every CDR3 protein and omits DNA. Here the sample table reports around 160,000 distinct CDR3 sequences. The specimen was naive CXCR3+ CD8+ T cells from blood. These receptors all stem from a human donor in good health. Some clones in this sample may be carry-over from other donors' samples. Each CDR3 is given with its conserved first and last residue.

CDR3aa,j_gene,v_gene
CASSIRSYTEAFF,TRBJ1-1,TRBV19
CASSDRLAQETQYF,TRBJ2-5,TRBV7-9
CASSRRPNPYNEQFF,TRBJ2-1,TRBV28
CASSSRGTVDSYEQYF,TRBJ2-7,TRBV7-9
CASNPGQGSYNEQFF,TRBJ2-1,TRBV7-2
CATSRVQATSSYEQYF,TRBJ2-7,TRBV15
CASSKGLGETQYF,TRBJ2-5,TRBV5-1
CSVEGSLAGGYEQYF,TRBJ2-7,TRBV29-1
CSVSPGAGPGGDEQFF,TRBJ2-1,TRBV29-1
CASSQEWVETQYF,TRBJ2-5,TRBV14
CASGLKGRTDTQYF,TRBJ2-3,TRBV12-5
CASSHRLAGGPGDEQFF,TRBJ2-1,TRBV28
CSVDPGHEQFF,TRBJ2-1,TRBV29-1
CSVEGTSGVSYEQYF,TRBJ2-7,TRBV29-1
CASSPPPAITRKDTQYF,TRBJ2-3,TRBV28
CASNRPRIRSYEQYF,TRBJ2-7,TRBV7-3
CSSLEGGVGETQYF,TRBJ2-5,TRBV29-1
CASSLGLAGLNEQFF,TRBJ2-1,TRBV7-6
CASSSRATGELFF,TRBJ2-2,TRBV7-9
CSARKDRGLHGYTF,TRBJ1-2,TRBV20-1
CSVDTGETGELFF,TRBJ2-2,TRBV29-1
CASSPSESHEQYF,TRBJ2-7,TRBV5-1
CASSAKGTGDEQYF,TRBJ2-7,TRBV7-3
CASSLVPSGDQETQYF,TRBJ2-5,TRBV5-4
CASSRLGTGGPNAEAFF,TRBJ1-1,TRBV2
CASSEALGQAEDQPQHF,TRBJ1-5,TRBV2
CASSPGAGVEQYF,TRBJ2-7,TRBV12-3/TRBV12-4
CASSSVADPYEQYF,TRBJ2-7,TRBV28
CASRFGPAYEQYF,TRBJ2-7,TRBV5-1
CASSFPLAGESSRETQYF,TRBJ2-5,TRBV5-1
CASSYLTGGKNTIYF,TRBJ1-3,TRBV6-5
CAWSRIEQHVEQFF,TRBJ2-1,TRBV30
CASSMGQANTEAFF,TRBJ1-1,TRBV19
CASSQARGFAYEQYF,TRBJ2-7,TRBV14
CASSGQGVRGGYTF,TRBJ1-2,TRBV9
CASSLEGDRGTDTQYF,TRBJ2-3,TRBV5-4
CASGLTDVVAFYGYTF,TRBJ1-2,TRBV12-5
CAISEPDRNTEAFF,TRBJ1-1,TRBV10-3
CASSFEPFPNQPQHF,TRBJ1-5,TRBV28
CASSPSPGQGWYEQYF,TRBJ2-7,TRBV4-1
CASSLCTDTQYF,TRBJ2-3,TRBV27
CSVAGLAPDTQYF,TRBJ2-3,TRBV29-1
CASSRISGAYNEQFF,TRBJ2-1,TRBV28
CASRTEDGRTDSFQEMNTEAFF,TRBJ1-1,TRBV6-4
CASSFEGLPEETQYF,TRBJ2-5,TRBV5-1
CSVEYTGLRDEQFF,TRBJ2-1,TRBV29-1
CASSLPGLRQETQYF,TRBJ2-5,TRBV7-6
CASSESGLNTEAFF,TRBJ1-1,TRBV2
CSVEEATGTRETQYF,TRBJ2-5,TRBV29-1
CASSPLDTNNEQFF,TRBJ2-1,TRBV5-1
CASSSYRREGSYNAQFF,TRBJ2-1,TRBV5-1